This T cell receptor beta chain emerged from a study of cytomegalovirus exposure and HLA in healthy donors. Study results and limitations: Later analysis associated a missense DCLRE1C variant with TCR beta V- and J-gene trimming. Testing in vitro showed a few CMV-associated chains specific for CMV antigens.

PCR employed 60 Vbeta and 13 Jbeta primers. Here immunoSEQ multiplex PCR was the method, and the copy in TCRdb shows in-frame clones only, minus some. The data show 100,000 to 150,000 clones, with over 70% seen just once and 3.5% to 4% held by the top ten. Germline V gives CDR1 SGHNT, CDR2 YENEEA. The CDR3 is 18 amino acids. Unmatched junction bases numbered 13, after V lost 1 base and J lost 5 bases. As regards this clone: What it binds is unknown.

This chain joins TRBV11-3 and TRBJ2-5, with 10 bases that match TRBD2. The origin of this receptor is a man between 18 and 29 years old in good health and CMV-seropositive. The sequencing input was PBMCs. The CDR3 protein is CASSLVPGLAPRGETQYF. The CDR3 DNA follows: TGTGCCAGCAGCTTAGTCCCGGGACTAGCGCCGAGGGGGGAGACCCAGTACTTC.